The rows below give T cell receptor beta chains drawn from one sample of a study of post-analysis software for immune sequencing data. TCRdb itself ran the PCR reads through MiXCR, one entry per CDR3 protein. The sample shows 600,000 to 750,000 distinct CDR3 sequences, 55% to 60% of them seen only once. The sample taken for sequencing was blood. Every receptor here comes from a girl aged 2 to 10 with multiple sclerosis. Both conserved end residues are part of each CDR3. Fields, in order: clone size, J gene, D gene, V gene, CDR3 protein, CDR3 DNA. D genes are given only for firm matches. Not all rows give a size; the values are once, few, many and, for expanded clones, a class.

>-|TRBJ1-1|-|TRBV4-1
CACSQDRTGNTEAFF
TGCGCCTGCAGCCAAGATCGGACGGGGAACACTGAAGCTTTCTTT
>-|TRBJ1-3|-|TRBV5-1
CASSLWPGNTIYF
TGCGCCAGCAGCTTATGGCCTGGAAACACCATATATTTT
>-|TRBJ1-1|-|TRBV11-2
CASSSGTSTEAFF
TGTGCCAGCAGCTCCGGGACGAGCACTGAAGCTTTCTTT
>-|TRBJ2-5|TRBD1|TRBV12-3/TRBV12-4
CASSTRTGRRYF
TGTGCCAGCAGTACGAGGACAGGTAGAAGGTACTTC
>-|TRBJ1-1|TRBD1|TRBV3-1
CASSRRQGAGKTEAFF
TGTGCCAGCAGCCGGCGACAGGGGGCCGGGAAAACTGAAGCTTTCTTT
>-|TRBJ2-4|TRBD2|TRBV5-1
CASSEIGGGPKNIQYF
TGCGCCAGCAGTGAAATTGGGGGAGGGCCCAAAAACATTCAGTACTTC
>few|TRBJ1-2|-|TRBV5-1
CASSWNDIHYGYTF
TGCGCCAGCAGCTGGAACGACATTCACTATGGCTACACCTTC
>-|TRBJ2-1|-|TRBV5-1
CASSRGWNEQFF
TGCGCCAGCAGTCGGGGGTGGAATGAGCAGTTCTTC
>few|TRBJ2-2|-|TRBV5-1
CASSLTGNTGELFF
TGCGCCAGCAGCTTAACGGGGAACACCGGGGAGCTGTTTTTT
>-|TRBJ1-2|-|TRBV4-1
CASSQGPGQHYGYTF
TGCGCCAGCAGCCAAGGCCCAGGACAGCACTATGGCTACACCTTC
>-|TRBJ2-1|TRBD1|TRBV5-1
CASSLSQGVNEQFF
TGCGCCAGCAGCTTGTCACAGGGGGTGAATGAGCAGTTCTTC
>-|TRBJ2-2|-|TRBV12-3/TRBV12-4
CASSRTVANTGELFF
TGTGCCAGCAGCAGGACCGTCGCGAACACCGGGGAGCTGTTTTTT
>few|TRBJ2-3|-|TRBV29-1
CSVAWAGFTSSSTDTQYF
TGCAGCGTGGCCTGGGCGGGCTTCACTTCCTCTAGCACAGATACGCAGTATTTT
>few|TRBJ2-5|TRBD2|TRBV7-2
CASSPRLAGEETQYF
TGTGCCAGCAGTCCGCGACTAGCGGGGGAAGAGACCCAGTACTTC
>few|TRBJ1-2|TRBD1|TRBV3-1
CASSLGTGRAPNYGYTF
TGTGCCAGCAGCCTGGGGACAGGTCGGGCTCCCAACTATGGCTACACCTTC
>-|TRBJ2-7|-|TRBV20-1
CSAADQHRGQYF
TGCAGTGCCGCAGACCAACACCGGGGGCAGTACTTC
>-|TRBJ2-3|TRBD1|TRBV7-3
CASSWQGASGDTQYF
TGTGCCAGCAGCTGGCAGGGGGCAAGTGGAGATACGCAGTATTTT
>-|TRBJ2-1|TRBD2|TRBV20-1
CSAPLAGGLIYNEQFF
TGCAGTGCGCCGCTAGCGGGGGGCCTTATCTACAATGAGCAGTTCTTC
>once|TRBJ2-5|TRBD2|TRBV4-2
CASSQEGIAGSQETQYF
TGTGCCAGCAGCCAAGAGGGAATAGCGGGATCACAAGAGACCCAGTACTTC
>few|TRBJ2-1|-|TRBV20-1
CSVHRNNEQFF
TGCAGTGTTCACAGGAACAATGAGCAGTTCTTC
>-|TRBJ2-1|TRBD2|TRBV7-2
CASSLASGANEQFF
TGTGCCAGCAGCTTAGCTAGCGGGGCCAATGAGCAGTTCTTC
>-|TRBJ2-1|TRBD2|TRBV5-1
CASRSGSAEDEQFF
TGCGCCAGCCGTAGCGGGAGTGCCGAAGATGAGCAGTTCTTC
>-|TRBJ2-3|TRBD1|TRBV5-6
CASNLRGTGAADTQYF
TGTGCCAGCAACCTCAGGGGGACAGGGGCAGCAGATACGCAGTATTTT
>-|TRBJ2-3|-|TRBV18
CASSPRDSPSLNTQYF
TGTGCCAGCTCACCACGGGACTCACCATCATTAAATACGCAGTATTTT
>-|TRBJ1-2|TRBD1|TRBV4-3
CASSQAGQSFNYGYTF
TGCGCCAGCAGCCAAGCGGGACAGAGTTTTAACTATGGCTACACCTTC
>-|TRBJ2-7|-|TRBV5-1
CASSLSLRPSSYEQYF
TGCGCCAGCAGCTTGTCATTACGCCCGTCCTCCTACGAGCAGTACTTC
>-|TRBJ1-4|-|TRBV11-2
CASSSGGEKLFF
TGTGCCAGCAGTTCCGGGGGCGAAAAACTGTTTTTT
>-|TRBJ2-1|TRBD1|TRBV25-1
CASSEQQGSSYNEQFF
TGTGCCAGCAGTGAGCAACAGGGGAGCTCCTACAATGAGCAGTTCTTC
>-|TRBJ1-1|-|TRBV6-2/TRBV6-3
CASSLGMGPEAFF
TGTGCCAGCAGCCTAGGGATGGGGCCTGAAGCTTTCTTT
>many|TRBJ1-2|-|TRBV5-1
CASSLAGNGYTF
TGTGCCAGCAGTTTGGCAGGGAACGGCTACACCTTC